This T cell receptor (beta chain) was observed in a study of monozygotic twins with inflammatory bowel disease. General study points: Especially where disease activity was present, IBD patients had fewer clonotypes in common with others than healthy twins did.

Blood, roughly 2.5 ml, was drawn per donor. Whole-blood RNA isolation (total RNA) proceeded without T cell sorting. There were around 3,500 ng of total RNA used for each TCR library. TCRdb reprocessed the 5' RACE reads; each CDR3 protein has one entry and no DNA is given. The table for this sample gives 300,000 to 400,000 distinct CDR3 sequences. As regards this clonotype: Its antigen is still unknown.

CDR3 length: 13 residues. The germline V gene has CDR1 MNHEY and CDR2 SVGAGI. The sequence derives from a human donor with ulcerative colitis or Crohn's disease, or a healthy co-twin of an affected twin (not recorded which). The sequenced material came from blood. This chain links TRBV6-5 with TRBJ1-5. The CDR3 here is CASSYYRNQPQHF.